This TCR beta chain was recovered during a study of blood T cell repertoires in COVID-19. Study-level information: COVID-19 samples from acute and convalescent phases originated in the United States, Italy and Spain. In each case, the material was cDNA or gDNA derived from T cells, B-cell-depleted T cells, or PBMCs.

Seattle enrolled patients during active infection and tracked them longitudinally. The ends lost 2 bases at V and 2 bases at J; junction bases unmatched: 7. CDR1 is GTSNPN, CDR2 SVGIG, per germline (reference sequence). There are 16 residues in the CDR3. Per the authors' pipeline: Reference gene primer amplification gave nucleated cell count estimates. Clones were sequenced by immunoSEQ multiplex PCR, and TCRdb holds only the in-frame ones, with some missing. V, J and clone size derive from that table, while D and trimming were established from the DNA sequence. The sample includes about 210,000 clones, 75% to 90% of them seen just once.

The chain combines TRBV30 with TRBJ2-7, with 12 bases fitting TRBD2. What was sequenced was peripheral blood. The receptor was derived from a woman aged 70 to 79 with COVID-19, enrolled during active disease. Here the CDR3 reads CAWSPPGLAGTYEQYF. Written as DNA, the CDR3 is TGTGCCTGGAGTCCTCCTGGACTAGCGGGGACCTACGAGCAGTACTTC.